The following is a T cell receptor (beta chain) sequence with its context. Its antigen is as yet unknown. It was via CD45RO/CCR7/CD25/CD127/CD95/CD27 that CD4+ naive, central memory, regulatory and stem cell-like memory cells were sorted. Isolated RNA was reverse transcribed in full, so expressed TCRB transcripts were sequenced. The method was immunoSEQ multiplex PCR; TCRdb's version includes in-frame clones alone and lacks a portion of them. This table holds around 280,000 clones, approximately 16% found once. This CDR3 has 14 amino acids. Trimming at V came to 7 bases and at J to 3 bases, leaving 6 bases not matched to a gene. Looked up from germline, CDR1 is MNHEY and CDR2 is SMNVEV (reference sequence). The data were obtained in a study of beta chain features in type 1 diabetes. The study's findings and limits: Type 1 diabetes patients had moderately but significantly shorter TCRB CDR3s in all four CD4+ subsets. Lower insertion and higher deletion counts appeared at VDJ junctions in type 1 diabetes patients.

The clonotype originates from a man between 18 and 35 years old with type 1 diabetes. Source material: naive CD4+ T cells from blood. The chain has TRBV27 and TRBJ2-1, with 7 bases aligning to TRBD1. The CDR3 region has the DNA TGTGCCAGCAAGCGAGACAGGGACTACAATGAGCAGTTCTTC. Translation: CASKRDRDYNEQFF.